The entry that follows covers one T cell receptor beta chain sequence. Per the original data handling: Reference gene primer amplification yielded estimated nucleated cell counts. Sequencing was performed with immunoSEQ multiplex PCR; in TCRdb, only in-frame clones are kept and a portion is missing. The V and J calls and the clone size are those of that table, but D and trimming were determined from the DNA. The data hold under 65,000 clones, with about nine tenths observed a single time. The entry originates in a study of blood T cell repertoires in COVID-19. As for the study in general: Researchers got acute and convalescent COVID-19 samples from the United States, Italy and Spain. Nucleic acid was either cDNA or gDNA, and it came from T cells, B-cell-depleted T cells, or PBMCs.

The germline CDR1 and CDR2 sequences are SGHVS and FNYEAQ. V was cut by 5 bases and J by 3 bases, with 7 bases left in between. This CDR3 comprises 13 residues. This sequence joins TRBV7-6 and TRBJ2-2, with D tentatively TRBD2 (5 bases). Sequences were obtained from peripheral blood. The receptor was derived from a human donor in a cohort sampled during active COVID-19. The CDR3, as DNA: TGTGCCAGCAGCCACGGGGACACCGGGGAGCTGTTTTTT. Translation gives CASSHGDTGELFF.